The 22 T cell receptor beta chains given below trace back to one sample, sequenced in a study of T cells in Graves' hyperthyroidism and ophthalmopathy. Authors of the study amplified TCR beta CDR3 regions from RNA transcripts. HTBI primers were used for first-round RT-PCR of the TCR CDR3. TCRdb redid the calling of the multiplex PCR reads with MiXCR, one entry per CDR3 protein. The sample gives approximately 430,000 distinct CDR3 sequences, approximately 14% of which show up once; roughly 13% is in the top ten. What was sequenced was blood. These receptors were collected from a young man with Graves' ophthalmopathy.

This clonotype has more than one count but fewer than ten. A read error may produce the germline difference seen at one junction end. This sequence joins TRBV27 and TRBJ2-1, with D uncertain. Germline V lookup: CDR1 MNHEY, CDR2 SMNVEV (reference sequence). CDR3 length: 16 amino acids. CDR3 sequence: CACSLSGSHSYNEQFF. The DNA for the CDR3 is TGTGCCTGCAGTCTATCCGGGTCCCACTCCTACAATGAGCAGTTCTTC.

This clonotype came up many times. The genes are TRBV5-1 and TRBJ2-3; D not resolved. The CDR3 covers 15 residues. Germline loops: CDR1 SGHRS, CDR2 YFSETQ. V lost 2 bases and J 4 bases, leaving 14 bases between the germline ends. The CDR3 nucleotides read TGCGCCAGCAGCTTACGTGCCCCGCCGGCAGATACGCAGTATTTT. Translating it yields CASSLRAPPADTQYF.

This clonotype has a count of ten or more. The CDR3 region is CASSHGQGHYEQYF. The CDR3 DNA sequence: TGTGCCAGCAGCCACGGACAGGGTCACTACGAGCAGTACTTC. V usage is TRBV3-1 and J usage is TRBJ2-7; 8 nucleotides line up with TRBD1. The germline V gene has CDR1 LGHDT and CDR2 YNNKEL (reference sequence). The length of the CDR3 is 14 residues. The trim removed 3 bases at V and 3 bases at J, leaving 4 bases unmatched.

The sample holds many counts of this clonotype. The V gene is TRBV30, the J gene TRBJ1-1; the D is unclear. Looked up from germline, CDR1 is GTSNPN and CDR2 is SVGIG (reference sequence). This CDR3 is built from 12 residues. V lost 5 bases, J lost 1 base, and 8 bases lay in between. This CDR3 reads CAWGRTNTEAFF. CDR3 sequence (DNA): TGTGCCTGGGGACGTACGAACACTGAAGCTTTCTTT.

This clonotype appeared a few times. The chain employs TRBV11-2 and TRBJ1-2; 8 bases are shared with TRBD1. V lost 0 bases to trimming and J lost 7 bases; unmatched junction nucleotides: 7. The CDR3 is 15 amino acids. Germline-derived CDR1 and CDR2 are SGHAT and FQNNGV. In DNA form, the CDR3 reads TGTGCCAGCAGCTTAGATCCAGGGGGCGCTTTTGGCTACACCTTC. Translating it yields CASSLDPGGAFGYTF.

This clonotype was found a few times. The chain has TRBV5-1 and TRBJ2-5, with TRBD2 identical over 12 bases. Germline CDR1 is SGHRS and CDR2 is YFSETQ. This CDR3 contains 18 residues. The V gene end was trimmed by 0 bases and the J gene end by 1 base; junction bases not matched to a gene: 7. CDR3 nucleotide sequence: TGCGCCAGCAGCTTGGCCCGGGTACTAGCGGGGGGCCAAGAGACCCAGTACTTC. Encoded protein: CASSLARVLAGGQETQYF. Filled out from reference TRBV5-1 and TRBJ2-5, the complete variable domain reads KAGVTQTPRYLIKTRGQQVTLSCSPISGHRSVSWYQQTPGQGLQFLFEYFSETQRNKGNFPGRFSGRQFSNSRSEMNVSTLELGDSALYLCASSLARVLAGGQETQYFGPGTRLLVL.

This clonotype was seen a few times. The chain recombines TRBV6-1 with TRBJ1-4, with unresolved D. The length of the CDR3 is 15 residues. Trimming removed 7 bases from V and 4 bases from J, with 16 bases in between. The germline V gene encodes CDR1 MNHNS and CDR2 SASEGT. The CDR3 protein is CASTPIGRSNEKLFF. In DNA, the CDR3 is TGTGCCAGCACCCCAATCGGCAGAAGTAATGAAAAACTGTTTTTT.

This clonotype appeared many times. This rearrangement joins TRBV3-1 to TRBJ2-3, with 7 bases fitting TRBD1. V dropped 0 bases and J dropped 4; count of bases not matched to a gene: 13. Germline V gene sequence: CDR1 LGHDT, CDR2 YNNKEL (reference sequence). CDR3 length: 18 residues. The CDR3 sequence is CASSQDGRPGQRSDTQYF. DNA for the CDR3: TGTGCCAGCAGCCAAGATGGCAGACCGGGACAGAGGTCAGATACGCAGTATTTT.

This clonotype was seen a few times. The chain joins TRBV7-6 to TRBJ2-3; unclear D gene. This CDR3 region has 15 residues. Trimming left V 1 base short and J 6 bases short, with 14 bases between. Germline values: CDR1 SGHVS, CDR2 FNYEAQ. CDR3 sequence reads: CASSLDGPLGDTQYF. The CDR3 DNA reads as TGTGCCAGCAGCTTAGATGGGCCCTTGGGTGATACGCAGTATTTT.

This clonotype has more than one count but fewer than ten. The chain's CDR3 is CASKGYGDNEQFF. In DNA form, the CDR3 reads TGTGCCAGCAAGGGTTACGGGGACAATGAGCAGTTCTTC. This chain links TRBV27 with TRBJ2-1, with D possibly TRBD2 on 5 matching bases. Looked up from germline, CDR1 is MNHEY and CDR2 is SMNVEV (reference sequence). Trimming pared 7 bases from V and 5 bases from J, leaving 12 bases between. The CDR3 totals 13 residues.

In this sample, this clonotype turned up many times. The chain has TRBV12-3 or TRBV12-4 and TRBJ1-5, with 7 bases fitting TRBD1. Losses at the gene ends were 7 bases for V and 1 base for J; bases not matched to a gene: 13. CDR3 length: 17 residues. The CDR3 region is CASTRLTGAGSNQPQHF. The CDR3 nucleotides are TGTGCCAGCACACGATTAACAGGGGCGGGGAGCAATCAGCCCCAGCATTTT.

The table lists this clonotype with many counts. The CDR3 loop reads CASRTESTDTQYF. Written as DNA, the CDR3 is TGTGCCAGCAGGACGGAGAGCACAGATACGCAGTATTTT. V is TRBV2 and J is TRBJ2-3, with unresolved D. Trimming cost V 6 bases and J 0 bases, with 7 bases left between them. The CDR3 consists of 13 residues. In germline, CDR1 is SNHLY, CDR2 FYNNEI.

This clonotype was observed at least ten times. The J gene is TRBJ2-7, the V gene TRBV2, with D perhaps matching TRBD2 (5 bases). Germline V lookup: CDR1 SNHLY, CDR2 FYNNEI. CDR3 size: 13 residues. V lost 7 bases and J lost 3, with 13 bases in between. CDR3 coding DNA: TGTGCCAGCAAGTCTAGCACCCTCTACGAGCAGTACTTC. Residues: CASKSSTLYEQYF.

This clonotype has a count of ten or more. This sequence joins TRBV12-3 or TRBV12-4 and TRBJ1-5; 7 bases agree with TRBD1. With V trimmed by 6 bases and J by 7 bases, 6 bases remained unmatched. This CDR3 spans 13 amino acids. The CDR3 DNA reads TGTGCCAGCAGCCGAGGGGGCCGGCAGCCCCAGCATTTT. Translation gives CASSRGGRQPQHF.

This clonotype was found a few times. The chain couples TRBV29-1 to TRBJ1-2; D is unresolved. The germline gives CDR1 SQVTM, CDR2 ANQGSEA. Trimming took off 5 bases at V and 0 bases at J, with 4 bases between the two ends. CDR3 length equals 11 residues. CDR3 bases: TGCAGCGTTTCAGCTAACTATGGCTACACCTTC. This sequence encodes CSVSANYGYTF.

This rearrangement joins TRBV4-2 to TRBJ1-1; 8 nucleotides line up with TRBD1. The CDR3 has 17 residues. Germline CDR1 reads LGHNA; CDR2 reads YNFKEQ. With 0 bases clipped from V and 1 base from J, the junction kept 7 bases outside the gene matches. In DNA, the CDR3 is TGTGCCAGCAGCCAAGATAAGGCAGGGGGCTGGAACACTGAAGCTTTCTTT. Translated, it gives CASSQDKAGGWNTEAFF.

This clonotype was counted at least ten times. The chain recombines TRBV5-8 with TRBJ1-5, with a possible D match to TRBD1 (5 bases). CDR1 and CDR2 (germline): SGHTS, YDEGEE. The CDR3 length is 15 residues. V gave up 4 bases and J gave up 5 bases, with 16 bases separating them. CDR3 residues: CASSLQGAPYQPQHF. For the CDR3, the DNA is TGTGCCAGCAGCCTACAAGGGGCCCCTTATCAGCCCCAGCATTTT.

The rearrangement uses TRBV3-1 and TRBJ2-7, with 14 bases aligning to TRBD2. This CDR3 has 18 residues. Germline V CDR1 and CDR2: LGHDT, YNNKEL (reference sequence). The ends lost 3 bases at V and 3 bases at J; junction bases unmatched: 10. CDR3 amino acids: CASSQEGTSGGSYYEQYF. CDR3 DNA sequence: TGTGCCAGCAGCCAGGAGGGGACTAGCGGGGGATCGTACTACGAGCAGTACTTC.

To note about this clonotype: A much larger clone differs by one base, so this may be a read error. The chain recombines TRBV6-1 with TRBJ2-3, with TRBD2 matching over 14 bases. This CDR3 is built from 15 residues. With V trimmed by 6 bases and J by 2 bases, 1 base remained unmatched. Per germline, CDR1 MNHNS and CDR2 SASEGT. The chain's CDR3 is CASRGLAGDTDTQYF. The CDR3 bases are TGTGCCAGCAGGGGACTAGCGGGAGACACAGATACGCAGTATTTT.

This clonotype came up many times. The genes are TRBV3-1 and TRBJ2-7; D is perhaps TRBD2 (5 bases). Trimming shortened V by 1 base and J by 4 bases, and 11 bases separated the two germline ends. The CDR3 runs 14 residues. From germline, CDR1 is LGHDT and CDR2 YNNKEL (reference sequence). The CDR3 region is CASSQGGQGYEQYF. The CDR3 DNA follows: TGTGCCAGCAGCCAAGGCGGGCAAGGGTACGAGCAGTACTTC.

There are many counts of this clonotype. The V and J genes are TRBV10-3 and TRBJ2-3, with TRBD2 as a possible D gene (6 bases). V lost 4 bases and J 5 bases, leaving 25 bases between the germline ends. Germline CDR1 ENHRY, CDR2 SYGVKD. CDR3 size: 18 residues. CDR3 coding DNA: TGTGCCATCAGTGGGACCTCCCTCGGGGAGGCAGGGTTAGATACGCAGTATTTT. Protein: CAISGTSLGEAGLDTQYF.

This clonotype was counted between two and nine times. The CDR3 loop reads CASSIGAQPQHF. The CDR3 DNA is TGTGCCAGTAGTATAGGGGCTCAGCCCCAGCATTTT. This chain uses TRBV19 with TRBJ1-5, with D hard to call. The CDR3 extends over 12 amino acids. The V end lost 1 base, the J end lost 6 bases, and 4 bases lay between the germline ends. Germline V gene lookup returns CDR1 LNHDA and CDR2 SQIVND (reference sequence).